The T cell receptor beta chain described here comes from a study of CD8 T cells in ankylosing spondylitis. Germline assignment: CDR1 SQVTM and CDR2 ANQGSEA. The J segment lost 5 bases and the V segment lost 5 bases, leaving 6 bases of the junction unmatched. This CDR3 contains 14 residues. Note on this clonotype: As yet, its antigen is unknown.

Generation of TCR beta libraries employed quantitative 5'-RACE incorporating molecular barcodes. TCRdb re-called the 5' RACE reads with MiXCR, one entry per CDR3 protein. Among about 500,000 distinct CDR3 sequences, roughly 13% were seen once, and the ten largest hold about 6.8%. General study results and limits: Disease-associated clones were CD8+ and fairly uncommon in peripheral blood. Characteristic, it appeared, of ankylosing spondylitis blood was a TCR beta motif of eight highly homologous variants.

The gene calls are TRBV29-1 and TRBJ2-1, with 10 bases identical to TRBD1. Sequenced material: blood, either unsorted or a sorted T cell fraction (not recorded which). The sequence came from a male donor with ankylosing spondylitis. CDR3 region: CSVWDRGYDNEQFF. Here the CDR3 DNA reads TGCAGCGTTTGGGACAGGGGCTACGACAATGAGCAGTTCTTC.